The 12 T cell receptor beta chains below were found in one sample sequenced in a study of cytotoxic CD8 clonotypes in ibrutinib-treated CLL. Sequencing used immunoSEQ multiplex PCR; TCRdb keeps in-frame clones, though not all of them. The repertoire holds tens of thousands of clones, with roughly 57% as singletons. Specimen: PBMCs, collected after 12 months of ibrutinib treatment. These receptors were obtained from a human donor with chronic lymphocytic leukemia.

The J gene is TRBJ1-1, the V gene TRBV6-1; D is ambiguous. The V gene lost 5 bases and the J gene lost 1 base, with 11 bases spanning the gap. CDR1 and CDR2 (germline): MNHNS, SASEGT. CDR3 length: 14 residues. Written as DNA, the CDR3 is TGTGCCAGCAGTCTGGACTTTCAGAACACTGAAGCTTTCTTT. Its protein is CASSLDFQNTEAFF.

J is TRBJ1-2 and V is TRBV14; TRBD1 might be the D (6 bases). The germline V gene has CDR1 SGHDN and CDR2 FVKESK. V gave up 1 base and J gave up 7 bases, with 13 bases separating them. The CDR3 is 14 amino acids. CDR3 nucleotide sequence: TGTGCCAGCAGCCAAGCAAACAGGGAGTCTGGCTACACCTTC. Translation: CASSQANRESGYTF.

This chain links TRBV29-1 with TRBJ2-2, with 10 bases that match TRBD2. J lost 7 bases, V lost 6 bases, and 8 bases had no gene match. Germline loops: CDR1 SQVTM, CDR2 ANQGSEA. The CDR3 totals 14 residues. The CDR3, as DNA: TGCAGCGTCGGAGCGGGAGGGCGGATCGGGGAGCTGTTTTTT. Its protein is CSVGAGGRIGELFF.

The rearrangement joins TRBV6-5 to TRBJ2-1; 8 bases are shared with TRBD1. V lost 1 base to trimming and J lost 2 bases; unmatched junction nucleotides: 4. The V gene's germline CDR1 is MNHEY and CDR2 SVGAGI. The length of the CDR3 is 16 residues. The CDR3 is CASSYFRDRPYNEQFF. The CDR3 region has the DNA TGTGCCAGCAGTTACTTCCGGGACAGGCCCTACAATGAGCAGTTCTTC.

J is TRBJ1-1 and V is TRBV4-1, with D possibly matching TRBD1 (5 bases). CDR1 is MGHRA and CDR2 is YSYEKL in the germline V gene. CDR3 length equals 15 residues. With 4 bases removed from V and 2 bases from J, the gap between germline ends came to 14 bases. The CDR3 here is CASSLDRGANTEAFF. CDR3 DNA: TGCGCCAGCAGCCTTGATAGGGGAGCCAACACTGAAGCTTTCTTT.

This clone was seen a handful of times. This chain joins TRBV15 and TRBJ2-3, with D hard to call. The CDR3 is 13 amino acids. The V end lost 8 bases, the J end lost 2 bases, and 11 bases lay between the germline ends. Germline CDR1 is LNHNV and CDR2 is YYDKDF (reference sequence). The CDR3 spells CATPSTLTDTQYF. The CDR3 DNA follows: TGTGCCACCCCGTCGACCCTCACAGATACGCAGTATTTT.

This chain joins TRBV19 and TRBJ1-5, with no clear D. The V and J ends lost 2 bases and 2 bases respectively, with 7 bases between them. Germline values: CDR1 LNHDA, CDR2 SQIVND (reference sequence). This CDR3 is built from 14 residues. The CDR3 bases are TGTGCCAGTAGTATATGGCAGGGCAATCAGCCCCAGCATTTT. Translating it yields CASSIWQGNQPQHF.

This clone came up a few times. The CDR3 region has the DNA TGCGCCAGCAGCTTGAGTTCCGCCTACAATGAGCAGTTCTTC. As protein: CASSLSSAYNEQFF. The V gene is TRBV5-1, the J gene TRBJ2-1; no firm D call. The CDR3 has 14 residues. Trimming left V 1 base short and J 2 bases short, with 7 bases between. Germline CDR1 SGHRS, CDR2 YFSETQ.

The rearrangement joins TRBV6-1 to TRBJ1-1; D remains unclear. Germline loops: CDR1 MNHNS, CDR2 SASEGT. V was pared by 6 bases and J by 5 bases, with 13 bases between. There are 13 residues in the CDR3. CDR3 DNA: TGTGCCAGCAGCTTAGGCCGGTGGACTGAAGCTTTCTTT. Translation gives CASSLGRWTEAFF.

The chain couples TRBV5-8 to TRBJ2-7; D unclear. The CDR3 runs to 14 residues. Germline CDR1 is SGHTS and CDR2 is YDEGEE. Trimming left V 4 bases short and J 0 bases short, with 11 bases between. In DNA, the CDR3 is TGTGCCAGCAGCCGGGCCCGCAGCTCCTACGAGCAGTACGTC. This gives the protein CASSRARSSYEQYV.

This clone has a handful of counts. This rearrangement joins TRBV25-1 to TRBJ1-4; D not resolved. CDR1 is MGHDK, CDR2 SYGVNS, per germline. The CDR3 is made up of 14 amino acids. The ends were cut back, 3 bases at V and 0 bases at J, with 5 bases in the middle. CDR3 residues: CASSERATNEKLFF. The DNA of the CDR3 is TGTGCCAGCAGTGAGAGGGCAACTAATGAAAAACTGTTTTTT.

The V gene is TRBV2, the J gene TRBJ2-7; 7 bases line up with TRBD1. The germline CDR1 and CDR2 sequences are SNHLY and FYNNEI. Trimming cost V 6 bases and J 4 bases; bases outside gene matches: 9. The CDR3 consists of 14 residues. CDR3 protein: CASRETGTVYEQYV. The CDR3 DNA reads as TGTGCCAGCAGAGAGACAGGGACGGTATACGAGCAGTACGTC.